This T cell receptor beta chain derives from a study of OX40 agonist ivuxolimab in advanced cancers. Study context: The dose-escalation cohort had hepatocellular carcinoma, melanoma, renal cell or head and neck cancer. Those enrolled were 80% to 85% male, with a mean age of 60 years and ages from roughly 20 to 85. Partial responses were recorded for three patients, including one with hepatocellular carcinoma and two with cutaneous melanoma. Findings and caveats of the study: Low levels of normalized T-cell clonal expansion also appeared in some nonresponders.

Repertoires were generated with immunoSEQ multiplex PCR, while TCRdb's copy carries only in-frame clones and drops some. The data show 98,000 or so clones, 80% to 90% seen once. The germline V gene has CDR1 MNHNY and CDR2 SVGAGI (reference sequence). CDR3 size: 12 residues. Trimming pared 11 bases from V and 0 bases from J, leaving 8 bases between. On this clone itself: No antigen is known for it.

The sequencing used CD4+ or CD8+ T cells sorted from blood, collected in a trial of the OX40 agonist ivuxolimab. The chain carries TRBV6-6 and TRBJ2-1, with D uncertain. The TCR originated in an adult with an advanced solid tumor such as melanoma, head and neck, liver or kidney cancer. The CDR3 DNA reads TGTGCCTGCCGCGGCTCCTACAATGAGCAGTTCTTC. Translating it yields CACRGSYNEQFF.